This entry concerns a single T cell receptor beta chain. From germline, CDR1 is SGHRS and CDR2 YFSETQ. The CDR3 contains 16 residues. Trimming at V came to 0 bases and at J to 4 bases, leaving 6 bases not matched to a gene. The assay was immunoSEQ multiplex PCR, and TCRdb's table has in-frame clones only and misses some. Of about 300,000 clones listed, around 86% are singletons. The data originate from a study of blood T cell repertoires in COVID-19. As for the study in general: Some COVID-19 samples were acute and others convalescent; all came from the United States, Italy and Spain. Sources were T cells, B-cell-depleted T cells, or PBMCs; the material itself was cDNA or gDNA.

The sample taken for sequencing was peripheral blood. This TCR was recovered from a man in his 70s with acute or convalescent COVID-19. The genes are TRBV5-1 and TRBJ2-1; 8 bases are shared with TRBD2. This CDR3 is CASSLGLARGYNEQFF. CDR3 in DNA: TGCGCCAGCAGCTTGGGACTAGCGAGGGGATACAATGAGCAGTTCTTC.